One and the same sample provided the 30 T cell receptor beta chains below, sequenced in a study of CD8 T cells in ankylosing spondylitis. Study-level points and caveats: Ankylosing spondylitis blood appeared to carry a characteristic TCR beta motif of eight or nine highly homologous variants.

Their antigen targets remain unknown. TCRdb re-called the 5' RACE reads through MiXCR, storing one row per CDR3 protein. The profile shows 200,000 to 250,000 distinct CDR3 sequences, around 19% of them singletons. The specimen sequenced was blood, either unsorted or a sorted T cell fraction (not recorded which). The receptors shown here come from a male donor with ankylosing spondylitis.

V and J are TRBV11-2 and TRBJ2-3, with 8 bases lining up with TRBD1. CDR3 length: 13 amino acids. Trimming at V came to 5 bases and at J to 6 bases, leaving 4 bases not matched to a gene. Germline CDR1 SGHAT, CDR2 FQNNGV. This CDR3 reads CASSPHRGDTQYF. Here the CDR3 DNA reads TGTGCCAGCAGCCCACACAGGGGGGATACGCAGTATTTT. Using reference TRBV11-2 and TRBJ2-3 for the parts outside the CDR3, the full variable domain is EAGVAQSPRYKIIEKRQSVAFWCNPISGHATLYWYQQILGQGPKLLIQFQNNGVVDDSQLPKDRFSAERLKGVDSTLKIQPAKLEDSAVYLCASSPHRGDTQYFGPGTRLTVL.

The CDR3 here is CASSQEGLAGVPGELFF. CDR3 nucleotides: TGTGCCAGCAGCCAAGAGGGGCTAGCGGGGGTCCCCGGGGAGCTGTTTTTT. The rearrangement links TRBV3-1 to TRBJ2-2; 10 bases fit TRBD2. The V gene end was trimmed by 0 bases and the J gene end by 6 bases; junction bases not matched to a gene: 7. This CDR3 spans 17 amino acids. Germline values: CDR1 LGHDT, CDR2 YNNKEL (reference sequence).

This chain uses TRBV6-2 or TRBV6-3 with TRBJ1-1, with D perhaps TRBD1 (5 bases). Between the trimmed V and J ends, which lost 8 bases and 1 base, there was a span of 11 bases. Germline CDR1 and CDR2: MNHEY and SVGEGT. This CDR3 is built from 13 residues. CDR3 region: CASGARENTEAFF. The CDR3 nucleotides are TGTGCCAGCGGGGCCAGGGAGAACACTGAAGCTTTCTTT.

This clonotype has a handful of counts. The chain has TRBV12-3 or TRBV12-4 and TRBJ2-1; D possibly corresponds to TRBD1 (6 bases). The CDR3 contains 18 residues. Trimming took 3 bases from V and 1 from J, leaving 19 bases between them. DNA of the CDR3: TGTGCCAGCAGTTTGTCAGGGGACCTCTCGGGGTCCTACAATGAGCAGTTCTTC. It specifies CASSLSGDLSGSYNEQFF.

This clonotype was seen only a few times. The DNA for the CDR3 is TGTGCCAGCAGTTTGACAGGGGGAACGAACACTGAAGCTTTCTTT. It translates to CASSLTGGTNTEAFF. The chain links TRBV6-5 to TRBJ1-1; TRBD1 aligns across 9 bases. Germline V CDR1 and CDR2: MNHEY, SVGAGI. The CDR3 length is 15 residues. The J segment lost 1 base and the V segment lost 4 bases, leaving 4 bases of the junction unmatched.

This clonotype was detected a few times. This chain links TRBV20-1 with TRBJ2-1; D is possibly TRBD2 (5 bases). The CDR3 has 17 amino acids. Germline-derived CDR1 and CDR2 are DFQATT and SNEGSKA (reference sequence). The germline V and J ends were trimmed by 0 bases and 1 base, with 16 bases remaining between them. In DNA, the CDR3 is TGCAGTGCTAGAGATTGGAGCGGAGAGGAATCCTACAATGAGCAGTTCTTC. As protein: CSARDWSGEESYNEQFF.

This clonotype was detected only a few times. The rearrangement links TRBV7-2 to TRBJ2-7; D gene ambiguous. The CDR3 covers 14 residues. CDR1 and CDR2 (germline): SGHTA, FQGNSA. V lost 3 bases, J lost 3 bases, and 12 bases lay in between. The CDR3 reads CASSFSGVVYEQYF. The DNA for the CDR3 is TGTGCCAGCAGCTTTTCTGGGGTGGTCTACGAGCAGTACTTC.

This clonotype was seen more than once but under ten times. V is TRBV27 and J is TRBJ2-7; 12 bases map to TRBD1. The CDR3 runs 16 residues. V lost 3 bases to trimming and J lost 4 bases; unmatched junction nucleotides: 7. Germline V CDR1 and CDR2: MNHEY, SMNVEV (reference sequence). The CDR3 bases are TGTGCCAGCAGTTTCCATGGGACAGGGGGCAGTTACGAGCAGTACTTC. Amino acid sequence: CASSFHGTGGSYEQYF.

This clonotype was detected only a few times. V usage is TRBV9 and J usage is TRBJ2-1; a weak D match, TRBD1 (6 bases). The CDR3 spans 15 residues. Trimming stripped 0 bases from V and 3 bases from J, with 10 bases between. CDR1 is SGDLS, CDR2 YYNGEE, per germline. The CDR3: CASSVGAGVYNEQFF. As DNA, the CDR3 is TGTGCCAGCAGCGTAGGGGCAGGGGTCTACAATGAGCAGTTCTTC.

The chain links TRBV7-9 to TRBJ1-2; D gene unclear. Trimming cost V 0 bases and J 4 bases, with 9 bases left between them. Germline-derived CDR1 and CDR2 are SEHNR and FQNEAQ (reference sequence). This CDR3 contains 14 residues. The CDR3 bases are TGTGCCAGCAGCTTAGCAGAAGACATCTATGGCTACACCTTC. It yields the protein CASSLAEDIYGYTF.

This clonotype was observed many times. The CDR3 loop reads CSGRDGGGRGTYNEQFF. The CDR3 nucleotides are TGCAGCGGCAGAGATGGTGGCGGGAGAGGGACCTACAATGAGCAGTTCTTC. V usage is TRBV29-1 and J usage is TRBJ2-1; 7 positions match TRBD2. Germline CDR1 reads SQVTM; CDR2 reads ANQGSEA. The CDR3 is 17 residues long. Unmatched junction bases numbered 17, after V lost 7 bases and J lost 2 bases.

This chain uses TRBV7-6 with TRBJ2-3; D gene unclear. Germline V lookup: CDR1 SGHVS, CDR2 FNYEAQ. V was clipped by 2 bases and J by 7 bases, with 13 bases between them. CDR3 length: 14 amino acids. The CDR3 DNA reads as TGTGCCAGCAGCTTATGGGGTGGTGTAAATACGCAGTATTTT. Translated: CASSLWGGVNTQYF.

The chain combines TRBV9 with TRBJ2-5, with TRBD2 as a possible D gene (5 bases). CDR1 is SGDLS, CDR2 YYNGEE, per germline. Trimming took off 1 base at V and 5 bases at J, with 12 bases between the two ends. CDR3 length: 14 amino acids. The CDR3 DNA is TGTGCCAGCAGCGTATTAGCTAGCTCGGAGACCCAGTACTTC. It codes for CASSVLASSETQYF.

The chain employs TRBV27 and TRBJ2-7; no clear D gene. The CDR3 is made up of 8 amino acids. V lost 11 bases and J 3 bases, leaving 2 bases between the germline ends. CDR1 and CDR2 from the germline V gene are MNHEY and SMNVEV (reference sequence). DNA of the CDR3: TGTGCCTGCTACGAGCAGTACTTC. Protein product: CACYEQYF.

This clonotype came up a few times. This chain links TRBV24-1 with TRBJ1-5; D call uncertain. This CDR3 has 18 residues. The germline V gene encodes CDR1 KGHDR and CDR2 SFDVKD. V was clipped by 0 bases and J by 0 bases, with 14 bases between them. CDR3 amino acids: CATSDLPLDTNSNQPQHF. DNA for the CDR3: TGTGCCACCAGTGATTTGCCCCTTGACACCAATAGCAATCAGCCCCAGCATTTT.

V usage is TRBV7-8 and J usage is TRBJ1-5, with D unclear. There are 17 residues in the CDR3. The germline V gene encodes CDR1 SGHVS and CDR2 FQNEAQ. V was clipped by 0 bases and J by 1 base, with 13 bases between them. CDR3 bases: TGTGCCAGCAGCTTAGCGCCCCAAGAAAGCAGCAATCAGCCCCAGCATTTT. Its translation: CASSLAPQESSNQPQHF.

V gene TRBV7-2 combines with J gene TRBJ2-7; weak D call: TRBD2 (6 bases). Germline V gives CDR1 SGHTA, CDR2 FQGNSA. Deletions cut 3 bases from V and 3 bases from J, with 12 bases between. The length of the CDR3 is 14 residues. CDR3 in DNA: TGTGCCAGCAGCTTCTACGGGGGATACTACGAGCAGTACTTC. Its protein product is CASSFYGGYYEQYF.

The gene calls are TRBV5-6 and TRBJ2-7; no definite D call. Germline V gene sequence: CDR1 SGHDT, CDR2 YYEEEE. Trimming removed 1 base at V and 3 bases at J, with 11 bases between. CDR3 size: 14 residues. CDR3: CASSLFSELYEQYF. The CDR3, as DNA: TGTGCCAGCAGCTTGTTTTCGGAGCTCTACGAGCAGTACTTC. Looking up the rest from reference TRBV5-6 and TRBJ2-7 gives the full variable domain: DAGVTQSPTHLIKTRGQQVTLRCSPKSGHDTVSWYQQALGQGPQFIFQYYEEEERQRGNFPDRFSGHQFPNYSSELNVNALLLGDSALYLCASSLFSELYEQYFGPGTRLTVT.

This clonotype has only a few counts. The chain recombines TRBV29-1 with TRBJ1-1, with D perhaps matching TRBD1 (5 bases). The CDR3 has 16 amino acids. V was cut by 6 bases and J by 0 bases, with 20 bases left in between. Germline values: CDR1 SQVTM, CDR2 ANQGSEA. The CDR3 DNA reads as TGCAGCGTCCATCCGGGGACCATTAACATGAACACTGAAGCTTTCTTT. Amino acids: CSVHPGTINMNTEAFF.

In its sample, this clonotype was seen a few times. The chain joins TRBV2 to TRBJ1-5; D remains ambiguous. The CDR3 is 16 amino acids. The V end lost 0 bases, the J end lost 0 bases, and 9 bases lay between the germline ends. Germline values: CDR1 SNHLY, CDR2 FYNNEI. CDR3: CASSEASGYSNQPQHF. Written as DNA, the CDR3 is TGTGCCAGCAGTGAAGCGTCCGGGTATAGCAATCAGCCCCAGCATTTT.

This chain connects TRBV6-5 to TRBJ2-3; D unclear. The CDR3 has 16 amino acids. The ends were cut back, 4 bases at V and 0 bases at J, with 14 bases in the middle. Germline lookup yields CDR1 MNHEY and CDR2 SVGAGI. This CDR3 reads CASSSLTGPSTDTQYF. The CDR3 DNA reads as TGTGCCAGCAGTTCCTTAACCGGGCCCAGCACAGATACGCAGTATTTT.

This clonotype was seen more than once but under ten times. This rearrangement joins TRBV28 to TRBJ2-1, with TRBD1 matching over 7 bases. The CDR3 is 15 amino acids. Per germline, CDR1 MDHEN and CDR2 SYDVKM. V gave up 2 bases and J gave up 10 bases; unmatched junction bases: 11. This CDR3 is CASSLVPADRAEQFF. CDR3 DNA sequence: TGTGCCAGCAGTTTAGTCCCCGCCGACAGGGCCGAGCAGTTCTTC.

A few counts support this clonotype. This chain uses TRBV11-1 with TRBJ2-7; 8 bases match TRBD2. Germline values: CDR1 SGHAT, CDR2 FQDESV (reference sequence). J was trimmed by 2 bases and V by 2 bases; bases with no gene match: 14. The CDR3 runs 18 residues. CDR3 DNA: TGTGCCAGCAGCTTAACCCCGCTTGGGCGGGAGGTCGCCTACGAGCAGTACTTC. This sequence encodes CASSLTPLGREVAYEQYF.

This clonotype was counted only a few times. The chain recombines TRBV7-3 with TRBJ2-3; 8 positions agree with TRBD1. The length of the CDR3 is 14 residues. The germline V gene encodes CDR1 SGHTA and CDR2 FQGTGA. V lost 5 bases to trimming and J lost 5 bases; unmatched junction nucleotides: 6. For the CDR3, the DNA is TGTGCCAGCAGCCCAGGACAGGGACTAGATACGCAGTATTTT. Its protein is CASSPGQGLDTQYF.

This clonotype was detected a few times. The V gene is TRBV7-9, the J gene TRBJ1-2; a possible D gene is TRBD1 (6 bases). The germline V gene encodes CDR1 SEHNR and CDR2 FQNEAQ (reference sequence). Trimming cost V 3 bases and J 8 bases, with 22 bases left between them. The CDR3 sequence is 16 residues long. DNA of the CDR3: TGTGCCAGCAGCTTTCGGACAGTAAGCCACACGTGGGGCTACACCTTC. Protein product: CASSFRTVSHTWGYTF.

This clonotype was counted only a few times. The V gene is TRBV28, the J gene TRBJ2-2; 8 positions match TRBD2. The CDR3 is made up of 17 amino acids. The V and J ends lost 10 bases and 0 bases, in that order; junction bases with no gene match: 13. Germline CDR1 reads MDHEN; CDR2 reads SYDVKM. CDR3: CATSGGAVLTNTGELFF. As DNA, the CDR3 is TGTGCCACCTCCGGGGGGGCCGTCCTTACGAACACCGGGGAGCTGTTTTTT. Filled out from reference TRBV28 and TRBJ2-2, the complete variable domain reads DVKVTQSSRYLVKRTGEKVFLECVQDMDHENMFWYRQDPGLGLRLIYFSYDVKMKEKGDIPEGYSVSREKKERFSLILESASTNQTSMYLCATSGGAVLTNTGELFFGEGSRLTVL.

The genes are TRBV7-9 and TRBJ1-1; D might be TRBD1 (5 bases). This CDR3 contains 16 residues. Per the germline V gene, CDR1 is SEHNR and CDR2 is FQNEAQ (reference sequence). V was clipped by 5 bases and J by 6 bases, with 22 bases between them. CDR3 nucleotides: TGTGCCAGCAGCCCCGGGGGGGAGACAGCCGAACCTGAAGCTTTCTTT. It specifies CASSPGGETAEPEAFF.

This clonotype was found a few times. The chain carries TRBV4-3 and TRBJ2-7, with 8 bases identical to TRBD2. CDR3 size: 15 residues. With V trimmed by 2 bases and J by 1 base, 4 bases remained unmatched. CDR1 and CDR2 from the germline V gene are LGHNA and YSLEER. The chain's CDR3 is CASSQSSGNSYEQYF. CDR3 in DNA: TGCGCCAGCAGCCAAAGTAGCGGGAATTCCTACGAGCAGTACTTC.

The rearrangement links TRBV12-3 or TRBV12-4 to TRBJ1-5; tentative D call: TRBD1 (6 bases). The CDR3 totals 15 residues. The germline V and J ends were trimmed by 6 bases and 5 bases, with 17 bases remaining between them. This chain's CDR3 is CASSLDSPVYQPQHF. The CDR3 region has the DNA TGTGCCAGCAGCTTGGACAGCCCAGTGTATCAGCCCCAGCATTTT.

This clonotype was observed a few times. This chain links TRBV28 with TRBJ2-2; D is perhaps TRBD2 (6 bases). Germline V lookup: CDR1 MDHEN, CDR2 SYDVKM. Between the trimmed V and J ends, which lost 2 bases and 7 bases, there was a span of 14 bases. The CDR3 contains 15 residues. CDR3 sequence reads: CASSLVGGSGGELFF. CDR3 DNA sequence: TGTGCCAGCAGTTTAGTCGGAGGGAGTGGCGGGGAGCTGTTTTTT.